The 8 T cell receptor beta chains below come from one sample, sequenced in a study of shared clonotypes between healthy human individuals. Using immunoSEQ multiplex PCR, the repertoire was profiled, and TCRdb retains in-frame clones only, with some absent. The table lists 1.6 million or so clones, 96% of them singletons. What was sequenced was naive CD4+ T cells sorted from blood. Stated subset: CD45RA+ positively selected. Every receptor here comes from a man aged 30-40 years in good health.

The chain joins TRBV5-1 to TRBJ2-7, with unresolved D. CDR1 and CDR2 from the germline V gene are SGHRS and YFSETQ. The CDR3 runs 16 residues. V lost 2 bases, J lost 1 base, and 16 bases lay in between. The CDR3 DNA reads as TGCGCCAGCAGCTTCAATCGTTTAGACATTTCCTACGAGCAGTACTTC. Translating gives CASSFNRLDISYEQYF.

As for this clone: The same CDR3 arises from other DNA sequences in this sample as well. V gene TRBV28 combines with J gene TRBJ2-3, with no clear D. The V gene's germline CDR1 is MDHEN and CDR2 SYDVKM. Trimming took 3 bases from V and 6 from J, leaving 4 bases between them. This CDR3 has 11 residues. CDR3 sequence: CASSLPDTQYF. DNA for the CDR3: TGTGCCAGCAGTTTGCCCGATACGCAGTATTTT.

The chain combines TRBV10-1 with TRBJ2-1; possible D gene TRBD2, 6 bases. This CDR3 is 15 amino acids long. Germline CDR1 reads WNHNN; CDR2 reads SYGVQD (reference sequence). Trimming cost V 3 bases and J 9 bases, with 18 bases left between them. The CDR3 region has the DNA TGCGCCAGCAGTGACTCTAGCGTGGGTGGGGTTGAGCAGTTCTTC. It codes for CASSDSSVGGVEQFF.

The J gene is TRBJ2-1, the V gene TRBV9, with D possibly matching TRBD2 (5 bases). This CDR3 has 15 amino acids. Germline loops: CDR1 SGDLS, CDR2 YYNGEE. Trimming took 4 bases from V and 0 from J, leaving 11 bases between them. Here the CDR3 DNA reads TGTGCCAGCAGCACCCGGGGTAGCTCCTACAATGAGCAGTTCTTC. Its protein product is CASSTRGSSYNEQFF.

This rearrangement joins TRBV9 to TRBJ1-2; 7 bases are a match to TRBD1. The CDR3 covers 15 residues. Looked up from germline, CDR1 is SGDLS and CDR2 is YYNGEE. V was clipped by 5 bases and J by 6 bases; unmatched bases: 13. The CDR3 here is CASSPPGTVNNGYTF. The CDR3 DNA sequence: TGTGCCAGCAGTCCTCCCGGGACAGTGAACAATGGCTACACCTTC.

The chain employs TRBV30 and TRBJ1-1, with a tentative D call TRBD1 (5 bases). The CDR3 is made up of 15 amino acids. Germline assignment: CDR1 GTSNPN and CDR2 SVGIG (reference sequence). The V gene lost 3 bases and the J gene lost 4 bases, with 18 bases spanning the gap. CDR3 nucleotides: TGTGCCTGGAGCCCTGGGCCCTCTGGGGGCACTGAAGCTTTCTTT. Translated: CAWSPGPSGGTEAFF. Full variable domain (missing parts from reference TRBV30 and TRBJ1-1): SQTIHQWPATLVQPVGSPLSLECTVEGTSNPNLYWYRQAAGRGLQLLFYSVGIGQISSEVPQNLSASRPQDRQFILSSKKLLLSDSGFYLCAWSPGPSGGTEAFFGQGTRLTVV.

The CDR3 DNA reads as TGTGCCAGCAGTTTAGCAGGGGCCGAACAGCCCCAGCATTTT. It is translated as CASSLAGAEQPQHF. The chain has TRBV6-5 and TRBJ1-5, with a tentative D call TRBD1 (6 bases). V was clipped by 4 bases and J by 7 bases, with 14 bases between them. CDR1 MNHEY and CDR2 SVGAGI come from the germline V gene. The CDR3 has 14 amino acids.

This clone came up a few times. The genes are TRBV30 and TRBJ2-5; D is undetermined. The CDR3 is 12 amino acids. Per the germline V gene, CDR1 is GTSNPN and CDR2 is SVGIG (reference sequence). The CDR3 nucleotides are TGTGCATATGGACGGTTTTCGGAGACCCAGTACTTC. Its translation: CAYGRFSETQYF.